This T cell receptor (beta chain) emerged from a study of regulatory T cells in long-lasting Graves disease (dated by TCRdb to 2020 to 2023). General notes on the study: Antithyroid drugs had been taken for less than 3 months by newly diagnosed Graves' disease patients. A total of 33 samples were covered by TCR sequencing, comprising approximately 13 persistent and roughly 20 newly diagnosed Graves' disease patients. Patients with persistent Graves' disease were compared with patients with newly diagnosed Graves' disease using TCR sequencing and RNA sequencing of peripheral blood. The study was conducted in China and was registered as a clinical trial.

This clonotype came up a few times. Its antigen has not been determined. No per-base quality is available; no much larger clone lies one base away. V loses 0 bases, J loses 6 bases, and the germline ends lie 8 bases apart. The CDR1 and CDR2 encoded by the germline V gene are WSHSY and SAAADI. The CDR3 covers 13 residues, taking in both the cysteine and the phenylalanine. Only the CDR3 part of the read is kept: 39 bases, read in frame from the first base. Results the study describes overall, beyond this receptor: Compared with newly diagnosed patients, persistent Graves' disease patients had lower TCR Shannon entropy and fewer highly expanded clones, which suggests clonal expansion. The authors acknowledged the small sample size as a limitation that may reduce accuracy. Patients with persistent disease shared more public clonotypes (roughly 2,900) than newly diagnosed patients did (approximately 990). Persistent disease showed preferential use of TRBV28, TRBJ1-2 and TRBJ2-5, whereas newly diagnosed disease favored TRBV20-1 and TRBJ2-1. Sequencing and analysis were limited to the TCR beta chain. The study examined only peripheral blood because the primary lesion, thyroid tissue, could not be accessed.

Library prep was done by multiplex PCR. TCRdb names Illumina HiSeq 4000 as the instrument used. TCR beta libraries were built with iRepertoire HTBI primers and Arm-PCR amplification of CDR3 regions. PCR products were gel purified before sequencing. On the authors' methods: A total of 62 TRBV and approximately 13 TRBJ segments were identified across samples and were used for gene usage analysis of CDR3 amino acid clonotypes. COPE and FqMerger were used to merge the filtered high-quality paired reads into contigs. Contigs were aligned with BLAST to IMGT TRBV, TRBD and TRBJ reference genes, and CDR3 was defined per IMGT. Any clonotype with a frequency above 0.1% was classified as a highly expanded clone. Repertoire diversity was measured by Shannon entropy, and V-J evenness by the Gini coefficient. Clonotypes shared by more than one individual were considered public. TCRdb ran its own pipeline on the public reads, namely fastp trimming at Q25 and MiXCR clone calling, and kept in-frame beta chains. Rows are combined by CDR3 protein, so each entry shows the most common genes and DNA. TCRdb's processing, not the authors' own work, is the source of the V and J calls. The sample records 600,000 to 650,000 distinct CDR3 sequences, roughly 15% of which are singletons. Of the sample, approximately 18% falls within the top ten clones.

Explained via the paper, the time point label denotes: newly diagnosed GD, antithyroid drugs for less than 3 months. RNA was extracted from PBMCs in TRIzol for both TCR sequencing and RNA sequencing. The diagnosis of Graves' disease was made according to American Thyroid Association guidelines. Recruitment of patients was carried out at an endocrinology department in Xi'an, China. Each patient gave approximately 10 milliliters of peripheral blood, collected in an EDTA anticoagulant tube. Ficoll Paque Plus density gradient separation was used to isolate PBMCs, and no additional T cell sorting was done. RNA quality was checked with an Agilent 2100 Bioanalyzer and agarose gel, and concentration with a NanoDrop 2000. These sequences were also reported in another study, on T cells in Graves' hyperthyroidism and ophthalmopathy. Looking at the second paper: Stable Graves' hyperthyroidism was defined as the absence of progression to ophthalmopathy over 18 months of follow-up. Hyperthyroidism patients were aged 18 to 65 years and newly diagnosed, with disease duration of less than 2 months. Any patient with an uncontrolled infection, another autoimmune disease, pregnancy or lactation was excluded. Diagnoses were based on clinical symptoms, serum thyroxine and TRAb, thyroid ultrasound and orbital computed tomography. A first-round RT-PCR of the TCR CDR3 used the HTBI primer set with the Qiagen OneStep RT-PCR kit. Most expanded thyroid clonotypes (frequency above 0.001) were also detected in blood, suggesting blood repertoires may reflect thyroid immune responses. A model built on a 13 V-J signature distinguished ophthalmopathy from stable hyperthyroidism, reaching roughly 88% sensitivity and around 82% specificity in cross-validation and 80%/75% in testing. In validation, the model predicted progression to ophthalmopathy a median of roughly 6.2 months before onset, with 65% to 71% sensitivity and around 76% specificity. A discovery cohort of about a hundred patients, approximately 45 with Graves' ophthalmopathy and over 55 with stable Graves' hyperthyroidism, was used to find distinguishing TCR V-J signatures. An independent validation cohort of under 20 hyperthyroidism patients and about 15 patients who later progressed to ophthalmopathy tested prospective prediction of ophthalmopathy. The 100 discovery patients were randomly split 7:3 into training and test sets. In addition, the study compared T-cell repertoires in thyroid tissue and in blood from about six Graves' hyperthyroidism patients. After blood sampling, hyperthyroidism patients were treated with methimazole at a starting dose of 30 mg daily, and ophthalmopathy patients were treated with high-dose intravenous methylprednisolone. Libraries were constructed in a second round of multiplex PCR, after which size selection and purification were performed. Sequencing of the libraries was done on an Illumina HiSeq2000 using paired-end 100 bp reads. SOAPnuke was used to process the raw data, removing reads that contained adapters or uncalled bases, had a mean Phred below 15, or lacked an exact match to the constant primer or identifier. High-quality paired reads were merged using COPE v1.2.5, and each unique nucleotide sequence was defined as a clonotype. MiTCR v1.1 was used to align clonotypes to the IMGT TRBV, TRBD and TRBJ reference segments. Only V-J combinations with frequency above 0.0001, covering approximately 99% of repertoires, were analysed. The TCS score was defined as the ratio of F50 (clonal expansion) to E x V (chaos), calculated using BLOSUM62-based TCRdist between CDR3 peptides within each V-J. Welch's t-statistics and random forest reduced several hundred V-J features to 10 to 15, which were used in a naive Bayes classifier (R e1071). Sample size was not statistically predetermined, and blinding of investigators to group allocation was not performed. The paper reports TCR Vbeta CDR3 sequencing of over 120 peripheral blood samples: under 45 ophthalmopathy, fewer than 85 hyperthyroidism and around 17 progressor patients.

The clonotype was recovered from a woman aged 30 to 39 with Graves disease. Donor details come from another sample of the same person, matched by shared clones. The sequence joins TRBV10-2 to TRBJ1-1; no D gene call is confident. The sample here was peripheral blood mononuclear cells (PBMCs), taken at new diagnosis, from a patient treated with antithyroid drugs. CDR3 protein: CASSESRESEAFF. The DNA is as follows: TGCGCCAGCAGTGAGTCGAGGGAATCTGAAGCTTTCTTT.